Detailed here is one TCR beta chain. TCR-alpha and TCR-beta chains were sequenced unpaired. Sequencing used immunoSEQ multiplex PCR; TCRdb keeps in-frame clones, though not all of them. This table has about 58,000 clones, over 75% appearing once. These data belong to a study of T cells in tuberculosis. Study-level background: CD1B tetramers identified T cells specific for mycobacterial lipid GMM.

Thawed, overnight-rested PBMC were stained with GMM-loaded CD1B tetramer, viability dye and anti-CD3, then sorted. The CD1B tetramers carried C32 glucose monomycolate purified from Rhodococcus equi. About 100,000 tetramer-negative cells were sorted from each donor. Source material: CD1b-GMM tetramer-negative cells sorted from PBMCs. This receptor was identified in an adult woman with latent tuberculosis.

The CDR3 is CASRRTGGEEGYGYTF. The DNA for the CDR3 is TGTGCCAGTAGACGGACAGGGGGCGAGGAGGGCTATGGCTACACCTTC. The chain uses TRBV28 and TRBJ1-2; 11 bases are a match to TRBD1. J was trimmed by 4 bases and V by 9 bases; bases with no gene match: 13. This CDR3 contains 16 residues. CDR1 is MDHEN and CDR2 is SYDVKM in the germline V gene.